Listed below are T cell receptor beta chains from one sample, sequenced in a study of radiotherapy plus CTLA-4 blockade in lung cancer. TCRdb keeps only in-frame clones here, not all; method: immunoSEQ multiplex PCR. The sample has 40,000 to 60,000 clones; around 86% are singletons. Source: peripheral blood, taken from a patient treated with radiotherapy plus ipilimumab. The source of these receptors is a human donor with non-small cell lung cancer who had stable disease on radiotherapy plus ipilimumab. The conserved cysteine and the conserved F or W are not part of the CDR3 here. Each record gives: D gene, V gene, J gene, CDR3 protein. A D gene is named only where the DNA matches it firmly.

TRBD1	TRBV5-1	TRBJ2-3	ASSSPGQGLLWTDTQY
TRBD1	TRBV27	TRBJ1-2	ASSTLTGGYNYGYT
TRBD2	TRBV6-6	TRBJ2-3	ASGRGLGVDTQY
-	TRBV6-5	TRBJ2-7	ASAPGKYYEQY
-	TRBV5-6	TRBJ1-2	ASSLPGSVNYGYT
-	TRBV9	TRBJ2-2	ASSVAAGNTGELF
TRBD2	TRBV4-1	TRBJ2-3	ASSQEGLDGLAGSNTQY
TRBD2	TRBV4-2	TRBJ2-3	ASSQSRRTSASTDTQY
-	TRBV27	TRBJ1-1	ASSLSWQNTEAF
TRBD1	TRBV5-3	TRBJ2-5	ARSLPRGTGGRLETQY
TRBD2	TRBV2	TRBJ2-7	ASRETLGLAGYEQY
-	TRBV19	TRBJ1-2	ASSPQQANYGYT
-	TRBV4-2	TRBJ1-2	ASSQVMELKGSGYGYT
-	TRBV9	TRBJ1-4	ASSTSQGGEKLF
-	TRBV14	TRBJ1-4	ASSQDVRGEKLF
TRBD2	TRBV19	TRBJ2-1	ASSRPFGGSRNEQF
-	TRBV27	TRBJ1-1	ASSLVAGIEAF
TRBD2	TRBV27	TRBJ2-3	ASSPIAGVLRGTDTQY
TRBD2	TRBV7-2	TRBJ2-7	ASSLRIAGGINSYEQY
-	TRBV28	TRBJ2-7	ASSLVGPSYEQY
-	TRBV20-1	TRBJ1-2	SATGVGGYT
-	TRBV5-6	TRBJ1-1	ASSPAGRLNTEAF
TRBD2	TRBV7-9	TRBJ2-1	ASSPGLAGVNEQF
-	TRBV29-1	TRBJ2-7	SVATGVKGEQY
-	TRBV2	TRBJ2-3	ASRGGVSTDTQY
TRBD1	TRBV28	TRBJ2-1	ASSTTNRGPTVGEQF
-	TRBV9	TRBJ2-2	ASSVDSYTGELF
-	TRBV19	TRBJ2-7	ASSQGKGYEQY
TRBD2	TRBV7-3	TRBJ2-1	ASSPQREDEQF
TRBD2	TRBV19	TRBJ2-2	ASSVLAGDTGELF
-	TRBV14	TRBJ1-6	ASSQAIANSPLH
-	TRBV27	TRBJ2-3	ASSLSAGGPHTDTQY
-	TRBV10-3	TRBJ2-7	AIRDSEDEQY
-	TRBV15	TRBJ1-3	ATSRRESGNTIY
TRBD2	TRBV5-3	-	ARSLIRPLADTAYEQY
TRBD2	TRBV28	TRBJ2-7	ASSVLAGGYEQY
TRBD2	TRBV5-4	TRBJ2-7	ASSSMGGREQY
-	TRBV7-2	TRBJ2-7	ASSLKAGSYEQY
-	TRBV19	TRBJ1-1	ASSWGVDTEAF
-	TRBV7-2	TRBJ2-7	ASSLGTNYEQY
TRBD1	TRBV6-5	TRBJ1-3	ASSYLTGVGNTIY
TRBD2	TRBV7-3	TRBJ2-5	ASSYIAGGGETQY